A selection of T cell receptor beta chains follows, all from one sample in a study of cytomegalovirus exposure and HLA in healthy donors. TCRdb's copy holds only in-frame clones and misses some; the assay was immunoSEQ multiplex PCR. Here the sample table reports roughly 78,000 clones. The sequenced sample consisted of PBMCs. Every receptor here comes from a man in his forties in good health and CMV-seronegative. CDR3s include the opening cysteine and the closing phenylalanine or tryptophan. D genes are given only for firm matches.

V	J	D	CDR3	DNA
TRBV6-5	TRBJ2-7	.	CASTQNYADRKQYF	TGTGCCAGCACCCAAAACTACGCGGATAGGAAGCAGTACTTC
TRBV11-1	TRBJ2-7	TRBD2	CASSLASGGPSSYEQYF	TGTGCCAGCAGCTTAGCTAGCGGGGGGCCCAGCTCCTACGAGCAGTACTTC
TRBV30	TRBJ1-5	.	CAWSPIYSGVGSNQPQHF	TGTGCCTGGAGCCCAATTTACTCAGGGGTCGGCAGCAATCAGCCCCAGCATTTT
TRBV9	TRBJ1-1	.	CASSRGEANTEAFF	TGTGCCAGCAGTCGGGGGGAGGCGAACACTGAAGCTTTCTTT
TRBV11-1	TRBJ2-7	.	CASSLAGRDTYEQYF	TGTGCCAGCAGCTTAGCGGGCAGGGATACCTACGAGCAGTACTTC
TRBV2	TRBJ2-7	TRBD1	CASRGDRGAYEQYF	TGTGCCAGCAGGGGGGACAGGGGGGCCTACGAGCAGTACTTC
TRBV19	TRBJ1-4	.	CASSIGNYEKLFF	TGTGCCAGTAGTATCGGGAATTACGAAAAACTGTTTTTT
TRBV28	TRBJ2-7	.	CASRFTGTSTYEQYF	TGTGCCAGCAGGTTTACCGGGACTTCGACCTACGAGCAGTACTTC
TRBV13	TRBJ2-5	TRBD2	CASSFKTGTSGSKETQYF	TGTGCCAGCAGCTTTAAAACGGGGACTAGCGGGAGTAAAGAGACCCAGTACTTC
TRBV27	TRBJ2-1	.	CASSRTDRYNEQFF	TGTGCCAGCAGCCGCACCGACAGGTACAATGAGCAGTTCTTC
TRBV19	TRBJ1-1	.	CASTTGLDTEAFF	TGTGCCAGTACTACAGGGCTGGACACTGAAGCTTTCTTT
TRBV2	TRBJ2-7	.	CASSEAPDSYEQYF	TGTGCCAGCAGTGAAGCGCCAGATTCCTACGAGCAGTACTTC
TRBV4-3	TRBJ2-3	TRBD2	CASSQDGLAGGPADTQYF	TGCGCCAGCAGCCAGGACGGACTAGCGGGAGGGCCTGCAGATACGCAGTATTTT
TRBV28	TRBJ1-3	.	CASSRNRGQTRAGNTIYF	TGTGCCAGCAGTAGAAATCGGGGACAAACGAGAGCTGGAAACACCATATATTTT
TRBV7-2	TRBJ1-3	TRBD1	CASRLDGQAGNTIYF	TGTGCCAGCAGATTGGACGGACAGGCTGGAAACACCATATATTTT
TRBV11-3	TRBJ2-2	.	CASSLNQITGELFF	TGTGCCAGCAGCTTAAACCAGATCACCGGGGAGCTGTTTTTT
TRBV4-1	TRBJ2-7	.	CASSPQDGGSYEQYF	TGCGCCAGCAGCCCTCAGGACGGGGGCTCCTACGAGCAGTACTTC
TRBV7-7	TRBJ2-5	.	CASKGGGETQYF	TGTGCCAGCAAAGGGGGTGGAGAGACCCAGTACTTC
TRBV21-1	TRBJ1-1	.	CARRQGATEAFF	TGTGCCCGCCGACAGGGGGCGACTGAAGCTTTCTTT
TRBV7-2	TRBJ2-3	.	CASSLFRRSDTQYF	TGTGCCAGCAGCTTATTTCGGAGGTCAGATACGCAGTATTTT
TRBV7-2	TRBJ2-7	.	CASSHQASYEQYF	TGTGCCAGCAGCCATCAGGCGTCCTACGAGCAGTACTTC
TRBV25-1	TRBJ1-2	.	CASSESWGGYGYTF	TGTGCCAGCAGTGAAAGTTGGGGCGGCTATGGCTACACCTTC
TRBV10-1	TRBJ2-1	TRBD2	CASSLAGGQQFF	TGCGCCAGCAGTCTAGCGGGTGGACAGCAGTTCTTC
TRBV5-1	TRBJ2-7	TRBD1	CASSLGQGSSYEQYF	TGCGCCAGCAGCTTGGGACAGGGGAGCTCCTACGAGCAGTACTTC
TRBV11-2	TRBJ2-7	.	CASSLDTSEQYF	TGTGCCAGCAGCTTAGACACTAGCGAGCAGTACTTC
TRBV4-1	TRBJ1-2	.	CASSQEGVTAYGYTF	TGCGCCAGCAGCCAAGAAGGCGTGACAGCCTACGGCTACACCTTC
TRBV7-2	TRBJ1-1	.	CASSLSPNVQGVAEAFF	TGTGCCAGCAGCTTATCGCCCAACGTCCAAGGGGTTGCTGAAGCTTTCTTT
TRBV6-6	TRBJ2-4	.	CASSQPAGLPNIQYF	TGTGCCAGCAGCCAACCCGCAGGCCTACCTAACATTCAGTACTTC
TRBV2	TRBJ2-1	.	CASKSGVLSSYNEQFF	TGTGCCAGCAAGTCCGGGGTCCTATCCTCCTACAATGAGCAGTTCTTC
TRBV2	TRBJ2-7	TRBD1	CASSLGQGNEQYF	TGTGCCAGCAGTCTGGGACAGGGTAACGAGCAGTACTTC
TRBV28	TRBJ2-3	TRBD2	CASSSLTSGTDTQYF	TGTGCCAGCAGTTCGTTGACTAGCGGCACAGATACGCAGTATTTT
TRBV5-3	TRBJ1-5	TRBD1	CARRRPGTGFSNQPQHF	TGTGCCAGAAGACGTCCCGGGACAGGGTTTAGCAATCAGCCCCAGCATTTT
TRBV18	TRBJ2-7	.	CASSPPSVSYEQYF	TGTGCCAGCTCACCACCATCGGTCTCCTACGAGCAGTACTTC
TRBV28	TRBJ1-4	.	CASSPGDLNEKLFF	TGTGCCAGCAGCCCCGGGGATCTTAATGAAAAACTGTTTTTT
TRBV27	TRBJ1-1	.	CASSLSAGLAEAFF	TGTGCCAGCAGTTTATCGGCGGGGCTAGCTGAAGCTTTCTTT
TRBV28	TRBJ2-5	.	CASSPPLVETQYF	TGTGCCAGCAGTCCCCCCCTAGTGGAGACCCAGTACTTC
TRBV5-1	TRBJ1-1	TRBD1	CASSGTGVNTEAFF	TGCGCCAGCAGCGGTACAGGGGTGAACACTGAAGCTTTCTTT
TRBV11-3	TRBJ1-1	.	CASSLQENTEAFF	TGTGCCAGCAGCCTACAGGAGAACACTGAAGCTTTCTTT
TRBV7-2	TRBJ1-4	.	CASSLALGVTNEKLFF	TGTGCCAGCAGCTTAGCGTTGGGAGTGACTAATGAAAAACTGTTTTTT
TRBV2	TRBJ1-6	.	CASSEQIYNSPLHF	TGTGCCAGCAGTGAACAGATCTATAATTCACCCCTCCACTTT
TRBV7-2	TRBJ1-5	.	CASSLQGGNQPQHF	TGTGCCAGCAGCTTACAAGGGGGTAATCAGCCCCAGCATTTT
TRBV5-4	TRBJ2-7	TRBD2	CASSLHPGGGSYEQYF	TGTGCCAGCAGCTTGCATCCCGGGGGGGGATCCTACGAGCAGTACTTC